This T cell receptor beta chain was captured by sequencing in a study of cytomegalovirus exposure and HLA in healthy donors. Findings and limits, study-wide: A list of roughly 180 TCR beta chains associated with cytomegalovirus was given.

Points on this clone: No antigen is known for it.

Produced via immunoSEQ multiplex PCR; TCRdb's table is partial and in-frame only. The table shows 100,000 or so clones, with about 90% occurring only once. The donors were part of the roughly 130-subject validation cohort, which stood apart from the roughly 680-subject first cohort. The receptor was derived from a man aged 18 to 30 in good health and CMV-seropositive. What was sequenced was PBMCs.

CDR3 in amino acids: CASSPGGAQYEQYF. The CDR3 DNA reads TGTGCCAGCAGCCCGGGAGGGGCGCAGTACGAGCAGTACTTC. V gene TRBV6-5 combines with J gene TRBJ2-7; 8 positions match TRBD2. V lost 6 bases to trimming and J lost 4 bases; unmatched junction nucleotides: 8. The V gene's germline CDR1 is MNHEY and CDR2 SVGAGI. The CDR3 has 14 amino acids.